This T cell receptor (beta chain) was obtained from a study of long-term antiretroviral therapy in people with HIV. Study-level background: The oldest samples precede the 2015 immediate-ART recommendation by about a decade. Overall study results and limits: Transplant donor controls retained higher diversity, though diversity increased after ART.

CDR1 is LNHDA and CDR2 is SQIVND in the germline V gene (reference sequence). The CDR3 extends over 13 amino acids. V was pared by 10 bases and J by 4 bases, with 14 bases between. With survey level as its setting, the immunoSEQ assay was v3.0. Method: immunoSEQ multiplex PCR; TCRdb's copy keeps in-frame clones and lacks some. This sample has some 29,000 clones, with 95% to 98% found just once. For this clone: No antigen is known for it.

The origin of this receptor is a man aged 25-45 years with HIV. Sequenced here: unsorted PBMCs, sampled 7.6 years after starting antiretroviral therapy. The chain recombines TRBV19 with TRBJ2-1; the D gene is possibly TRBD2 (5 bases). The CDR3 DNA follows: TGTGCCACCCGCCAGGACTCGTACAATGAGCAGTTCTTC. Its translation: CATRQDSYNEQFF.